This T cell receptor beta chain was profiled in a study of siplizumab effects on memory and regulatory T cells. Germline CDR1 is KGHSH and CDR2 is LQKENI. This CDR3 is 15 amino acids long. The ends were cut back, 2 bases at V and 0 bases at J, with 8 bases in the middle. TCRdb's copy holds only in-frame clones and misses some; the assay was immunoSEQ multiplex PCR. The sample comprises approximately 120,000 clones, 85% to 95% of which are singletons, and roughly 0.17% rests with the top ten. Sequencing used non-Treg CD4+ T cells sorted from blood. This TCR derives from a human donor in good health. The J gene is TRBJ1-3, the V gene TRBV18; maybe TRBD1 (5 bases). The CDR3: CASSPWQGSGNTIYF. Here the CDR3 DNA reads TGTGCCAGCTCACCATGGCAGGGCTCTGGAAACACCATATATTTT.